The clone carrying this T cell receptor (beta chain) has only one observation. Its antigen is as yet unknown. The data stem from a study of CD8 T cells in Susac syndrome. Whole-study results and caveats: Regarding the TCR sequencing and HLA analysis, the study admitted that a relatively small number of individuals were involved.

The CDR3 consists of 16 residues. The germline V gene has CDR1 KGHSH and CDR2 LQKENI. V shed 6 bases and J shed 4 bases, with 21 bases lying between them. Random hexamers were used to reverse transcribe the RNA input (0.5 to 1 ug). Amplification of TCR beta CDR3 across 54 Vbeta and 13 Jbeta was performed with immunoSEQ multiplex PCR. TCRdb itself ran the immunoSEQ multiplex PCR reads through MiXCR, one entry per CDR3 protein. The repertoire holds 330,000 or so distinct CDR3 sequences, around 85% seen once, with 0.21% in the top ten. CD8+ and CD4+ T cells taken from blood had their TCR beta sequenced. While CD8+ and CD4+ T cells were isolated negatively, TEMRA cells were enriched by FACS.

The source material was CD8+ T cells from PBMCs. The chain couples TRBV18 to TRBJ1-2; possible D gene TRBD1, 5 bases. The clonotype originates from a human donor with multiple sclerosis. The CDR3 loop reads CASSRQTKPEFYGYTF. Here the CDR3 DNA reads TGTGCCAGCTCCAGACAGACAAAACCGGAGTTCTATGGCTACACCTTC.